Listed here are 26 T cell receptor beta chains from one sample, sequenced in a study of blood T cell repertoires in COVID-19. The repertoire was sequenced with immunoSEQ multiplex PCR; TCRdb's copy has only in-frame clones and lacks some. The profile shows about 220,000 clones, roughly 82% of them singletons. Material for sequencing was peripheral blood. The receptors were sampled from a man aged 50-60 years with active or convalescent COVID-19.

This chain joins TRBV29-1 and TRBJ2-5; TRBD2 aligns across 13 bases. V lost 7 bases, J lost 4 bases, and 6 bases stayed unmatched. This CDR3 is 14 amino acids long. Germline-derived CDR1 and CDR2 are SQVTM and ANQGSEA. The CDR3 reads CSGGLAGEGETQYF. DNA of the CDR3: TGCAGCGGTGGACTAGCGGGAGAGGGAGAGACCCAGTACTTC.

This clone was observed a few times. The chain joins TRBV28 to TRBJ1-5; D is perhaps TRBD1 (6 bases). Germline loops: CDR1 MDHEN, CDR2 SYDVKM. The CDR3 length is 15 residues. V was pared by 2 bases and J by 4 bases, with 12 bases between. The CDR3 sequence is CASSLGGGGNQPQHF. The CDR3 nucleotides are TGTGCCAGCAGTTTAGGGGGGGGCGGGAATCAGCCCCAGCATTTT. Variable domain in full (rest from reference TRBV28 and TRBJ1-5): DVKVTQSSRYLVKRTGEKVFLECVQDMDHENMFWYRQDPGLGLRLIYFSYDVKMKEKGDIPEGYSVSREKKERFSLILESASTNQTSMYLCASSLGGGGNQPQHFGDGTRLSIL.

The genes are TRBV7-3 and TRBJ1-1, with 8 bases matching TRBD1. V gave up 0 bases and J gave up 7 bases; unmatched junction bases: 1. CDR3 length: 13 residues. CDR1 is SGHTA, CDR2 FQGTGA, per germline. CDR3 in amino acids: CASSLTGQGEAFF. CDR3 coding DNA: TGTGCCAGCAGCTTAACCGGACAGGGTGAAGCTTTCTTT.

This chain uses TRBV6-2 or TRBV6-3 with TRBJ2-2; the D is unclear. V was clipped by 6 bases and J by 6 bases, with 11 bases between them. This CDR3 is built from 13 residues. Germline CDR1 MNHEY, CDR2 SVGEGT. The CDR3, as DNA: TGTGCCAGCAGCCGCGGAGTCCCCGGGGAGCTGTTTTTT. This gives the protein CASSRGVPGELFF.

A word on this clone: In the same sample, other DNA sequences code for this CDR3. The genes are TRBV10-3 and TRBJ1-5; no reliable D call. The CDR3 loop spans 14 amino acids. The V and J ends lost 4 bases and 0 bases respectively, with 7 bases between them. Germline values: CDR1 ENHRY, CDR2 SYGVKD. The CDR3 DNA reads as TGTGCCATCAGTGCAGGACTTAGCAATCAGCCCCAGCATTTT. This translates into CAISAGLSNQPQHF.

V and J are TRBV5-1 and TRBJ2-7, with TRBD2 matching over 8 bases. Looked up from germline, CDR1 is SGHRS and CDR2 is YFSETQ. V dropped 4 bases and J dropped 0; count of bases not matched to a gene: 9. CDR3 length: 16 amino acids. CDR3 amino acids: CASSPGGSGGSYEQYF. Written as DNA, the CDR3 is TGCGCCAGCAGCCCGGGGGGGAGTGGAGGCTCCTACGAGCAGTACTTC. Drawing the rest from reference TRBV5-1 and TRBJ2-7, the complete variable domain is KAGVTQTPRYLIKTRGQQVTLSCSPISGHRSVSWYQQTPGQGLQFLFEYFSETQRNKGNFPGRFSGRQFSNSRSEMNVSTLELGDSALYLCASSPGGSGGSYEQYFGPGTRLTVT.

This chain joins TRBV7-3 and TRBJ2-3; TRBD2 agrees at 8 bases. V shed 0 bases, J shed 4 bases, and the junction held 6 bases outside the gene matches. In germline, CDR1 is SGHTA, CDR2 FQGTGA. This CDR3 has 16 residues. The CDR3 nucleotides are TGTGCCAGCAGCTTAACGTCGGGACTAGGCCCAGATACGCAGTATTTT. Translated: CASSLTSGLGPDTQYF.

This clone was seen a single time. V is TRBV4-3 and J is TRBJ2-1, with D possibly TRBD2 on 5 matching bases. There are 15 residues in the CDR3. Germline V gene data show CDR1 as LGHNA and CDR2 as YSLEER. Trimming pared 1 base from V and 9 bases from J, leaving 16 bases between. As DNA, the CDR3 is TGCGCCAGCAGCCAAGGGTCTAGCCCCGAGGCTGAGCAGTTCTTC. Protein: CASSQGSSPEAEQFF.

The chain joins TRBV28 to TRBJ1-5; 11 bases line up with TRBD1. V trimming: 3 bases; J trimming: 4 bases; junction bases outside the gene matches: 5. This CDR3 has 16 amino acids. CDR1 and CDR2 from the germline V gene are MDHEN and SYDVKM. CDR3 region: CASSFWGQGGNQPQHF. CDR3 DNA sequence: TGTGCCAGCAGTTTTTGGGGACAGGGGGGGAATCAGCCCCAGCATTTT.

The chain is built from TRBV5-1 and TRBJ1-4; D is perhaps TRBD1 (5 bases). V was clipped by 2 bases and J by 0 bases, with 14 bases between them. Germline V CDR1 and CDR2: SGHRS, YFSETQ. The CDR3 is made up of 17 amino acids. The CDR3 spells CASSFMGGTATNEKLFF. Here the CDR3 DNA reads TGCGCCAGCAGCTTCATGGGTGGGACTGCAACTAATGAAAAACTGTTTTTT.

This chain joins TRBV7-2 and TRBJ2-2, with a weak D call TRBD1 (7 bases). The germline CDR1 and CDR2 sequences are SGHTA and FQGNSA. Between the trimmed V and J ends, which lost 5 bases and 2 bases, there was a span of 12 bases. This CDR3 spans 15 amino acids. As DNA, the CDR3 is TGTGCCAGCAGCCCAGGGGGGACTAACACCGGGGAGCTGTTTTTT. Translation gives CASSPGGTNTGELFF.

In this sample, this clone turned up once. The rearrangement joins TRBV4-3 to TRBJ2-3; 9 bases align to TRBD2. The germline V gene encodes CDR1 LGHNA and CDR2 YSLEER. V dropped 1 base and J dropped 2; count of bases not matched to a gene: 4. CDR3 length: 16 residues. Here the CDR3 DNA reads TGCGCCAGCAGCCAAGGTGGACTAGCGAACACAGATACGCAGTATTTT. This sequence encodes CASSQGGLANTDTQYF.

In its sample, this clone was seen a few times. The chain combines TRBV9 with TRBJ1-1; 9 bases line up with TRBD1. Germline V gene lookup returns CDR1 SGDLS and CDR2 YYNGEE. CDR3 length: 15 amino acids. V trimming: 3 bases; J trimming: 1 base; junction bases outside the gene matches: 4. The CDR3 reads CASSAWDRANTEAFF. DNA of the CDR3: TGTGCCAGCAGCGCTTGGGACAGGGCGAACACTGAAGCTTTCTTT.

The CDR3 bases are TGTGCCAGCAGACGAAGCGGACCGAACACCGGGGAGCTGTTTTTT. Protein product: CASRRSGPNTGELFF. V gene TRBV25-1 combines with J gene TRBJ2-2; D is possibly TRBD2 (5 bases). This CDR3 has 15 amino acids. The germline gives CDR1 MGHDK, CDR2 SYGVNS. Trimming removed 6 bases from V and 0 bases from J, with 11 bases in between.

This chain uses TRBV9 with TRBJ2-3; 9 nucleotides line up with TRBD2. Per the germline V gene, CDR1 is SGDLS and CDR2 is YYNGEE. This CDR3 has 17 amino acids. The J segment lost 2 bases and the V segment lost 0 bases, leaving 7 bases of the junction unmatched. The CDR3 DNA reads TGTGCCAGCAGCGTAGCCAGCGGGGGGCGGTTCACAGATACGCAGTATTTT. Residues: CASSVASGGRFTDTQYF.

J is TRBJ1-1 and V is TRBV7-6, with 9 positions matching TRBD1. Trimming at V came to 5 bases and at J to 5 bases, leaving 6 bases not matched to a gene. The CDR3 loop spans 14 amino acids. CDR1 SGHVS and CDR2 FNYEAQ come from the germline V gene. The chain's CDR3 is CASSTRTGATEAFF. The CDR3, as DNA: TGTGCCAGCAGCACCCGGACAGGGGCGACTGAAGCTTTCTTT.

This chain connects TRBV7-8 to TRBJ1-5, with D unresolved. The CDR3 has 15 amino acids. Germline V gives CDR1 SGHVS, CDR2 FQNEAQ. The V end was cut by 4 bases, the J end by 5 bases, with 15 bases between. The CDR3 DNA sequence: TGTGCCAGCAGCTCTTCAACTGCCCAAGATCAGCCCCAGCATTTT. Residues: CASSSSTAQDQPQHF.

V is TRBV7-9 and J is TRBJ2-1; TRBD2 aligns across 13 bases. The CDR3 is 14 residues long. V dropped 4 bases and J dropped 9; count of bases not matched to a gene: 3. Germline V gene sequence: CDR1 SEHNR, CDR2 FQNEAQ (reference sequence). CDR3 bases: TGTGCCAGCAGCTCTGGACTAGCGGGAGTTGAGCAGTTCTTC. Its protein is CASSSGLAGVEQFF.

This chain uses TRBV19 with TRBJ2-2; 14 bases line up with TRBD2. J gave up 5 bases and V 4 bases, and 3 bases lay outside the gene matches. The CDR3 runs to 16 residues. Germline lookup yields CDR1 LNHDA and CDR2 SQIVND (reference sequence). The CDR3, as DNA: TGTGCCAGTAGTACCGGGACTAGCGGGGGTACCGGGGAGCTGTTTTTT. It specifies CASSTGTSGGTGELFF.

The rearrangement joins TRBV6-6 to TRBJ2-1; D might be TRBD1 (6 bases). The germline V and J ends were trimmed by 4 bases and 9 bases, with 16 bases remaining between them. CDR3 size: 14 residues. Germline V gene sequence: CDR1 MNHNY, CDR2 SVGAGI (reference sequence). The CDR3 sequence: CASSSWTLGAEQFF. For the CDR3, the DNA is TGTGCCAGCAGTTCCTGGACGCTGGGGGCTGAGCAGTTCTTC.

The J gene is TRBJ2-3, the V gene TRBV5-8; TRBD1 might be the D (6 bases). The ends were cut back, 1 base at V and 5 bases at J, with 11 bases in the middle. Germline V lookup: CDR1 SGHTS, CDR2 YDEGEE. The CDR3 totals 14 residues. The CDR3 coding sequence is TGTGCCAGCAGCTTGTACAGGGATTTAGATACGCAGTATTTT. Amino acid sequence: CASSLYRDLDTQYF.

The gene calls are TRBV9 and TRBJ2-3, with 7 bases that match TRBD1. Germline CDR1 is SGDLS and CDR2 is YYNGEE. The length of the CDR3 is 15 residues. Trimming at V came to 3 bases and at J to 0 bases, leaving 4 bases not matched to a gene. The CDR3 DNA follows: TGTGCCAGCAGCGCCGGGACAGCGAGCACAGATACGCAGTATTTT. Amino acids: CASSAGTASTDTQYF.

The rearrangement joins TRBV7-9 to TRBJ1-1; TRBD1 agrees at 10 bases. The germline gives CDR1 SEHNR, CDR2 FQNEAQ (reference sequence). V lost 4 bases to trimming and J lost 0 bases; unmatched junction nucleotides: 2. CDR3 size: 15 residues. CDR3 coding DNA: TGTGCCAGCAGCTCGGGGACAGGGGTGAACACTGAAGCTTTCTTT. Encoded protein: CASSSGTGVNTEAFF.

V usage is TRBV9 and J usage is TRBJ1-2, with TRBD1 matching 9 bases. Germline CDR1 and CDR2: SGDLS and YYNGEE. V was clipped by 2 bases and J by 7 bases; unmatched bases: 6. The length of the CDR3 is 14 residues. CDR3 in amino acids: CASSVTQGASGYTF. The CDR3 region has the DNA TGTGCCAGCAGCGTGACACAGGGGGCGTCTGGCTACACCTTC.

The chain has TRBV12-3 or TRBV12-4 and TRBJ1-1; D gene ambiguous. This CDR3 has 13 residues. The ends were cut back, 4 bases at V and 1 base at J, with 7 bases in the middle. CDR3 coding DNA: TGTGCCAGCAGTTACACAGCGAACACTGAAGCTTTCTTT. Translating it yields CASSYTANTEAFF.

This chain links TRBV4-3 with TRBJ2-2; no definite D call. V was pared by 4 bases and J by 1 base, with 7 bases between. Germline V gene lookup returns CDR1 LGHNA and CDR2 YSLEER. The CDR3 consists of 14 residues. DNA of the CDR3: TGCGCCAGCAGCCCCAAATGGAACACCGGGGAGCTGTTTTTT. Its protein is CASSPKWNTGELFF.